This T cell receptor beta chain was profiled in a study of T cells of healthy individuals. Germline V gene sequence: CDR1 LGHNA, CDR2 YSLEER. The CDR3 has 15 amino acids. The V end lost 0 bases, the J end lost 4 bases, and 12 bases lay between the germline ends. This clonotype was observed a handful of times. TCRdb independently ran MiXCR on the 5' RACE reads; one entry per CDR3 protein. Counted here are 53,000 or so distinct CDR3 sequences, roughly 15% occurring once; the ten biggest clones make up about 16%. The sequence derives from a human donor in good health. The chain carries TRBV4-3 and TRBJ1-2; no reliable D call. CDR3 amino acids: CASSQDVNSIYGYTF. For the CDR3, the DNA is TGCGCCAGCAGCCAAGATGTTAACAGTATCTATGGCTACACCTTC.